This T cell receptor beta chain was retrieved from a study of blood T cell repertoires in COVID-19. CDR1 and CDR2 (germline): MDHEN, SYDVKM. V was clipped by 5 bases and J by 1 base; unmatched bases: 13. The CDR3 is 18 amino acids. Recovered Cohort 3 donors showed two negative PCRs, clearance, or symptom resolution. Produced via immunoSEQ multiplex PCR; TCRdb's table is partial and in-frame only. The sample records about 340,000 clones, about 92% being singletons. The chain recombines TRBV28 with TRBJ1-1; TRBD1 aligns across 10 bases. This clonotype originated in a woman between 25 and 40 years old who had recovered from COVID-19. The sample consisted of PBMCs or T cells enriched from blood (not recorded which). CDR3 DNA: TGTGCCAGCAGTCCAAGGGGACAGGGGCGAAGAGGGAACACTGAAGCTTTCTTT. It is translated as CASSPRGQGRRGNTEAFF.